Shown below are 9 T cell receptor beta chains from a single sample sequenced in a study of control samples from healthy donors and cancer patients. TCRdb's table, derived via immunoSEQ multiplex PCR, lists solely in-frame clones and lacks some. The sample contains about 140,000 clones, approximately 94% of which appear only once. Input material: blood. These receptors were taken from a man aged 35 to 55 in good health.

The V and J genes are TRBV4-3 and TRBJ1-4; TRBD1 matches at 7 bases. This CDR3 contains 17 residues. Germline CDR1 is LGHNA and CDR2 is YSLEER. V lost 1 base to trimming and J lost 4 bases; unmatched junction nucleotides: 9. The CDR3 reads CASSQVGWTGSNEKLFF. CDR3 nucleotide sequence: TGCGCCAGCAGCCAAGTAGGGTGGACAGGCAGTAATGAAAAACTGTTTTTT.

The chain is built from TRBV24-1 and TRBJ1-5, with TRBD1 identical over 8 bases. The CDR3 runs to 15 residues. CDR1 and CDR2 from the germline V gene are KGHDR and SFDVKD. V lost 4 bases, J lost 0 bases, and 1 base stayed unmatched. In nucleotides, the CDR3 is TGTGCCACCAGTGAAGGACAGGGTAGCAATCAGCCCCAGCATTTT. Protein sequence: CATSEGQGSNQPQHF.

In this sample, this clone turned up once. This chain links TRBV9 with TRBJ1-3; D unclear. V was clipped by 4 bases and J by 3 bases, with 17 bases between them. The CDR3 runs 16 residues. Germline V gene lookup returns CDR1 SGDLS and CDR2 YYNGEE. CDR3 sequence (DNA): TGTGCCAGCAGCCCGATAGACGGAGGGAATGGAAACACCATATATTTT. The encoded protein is CASSPIDGGNGNTIYF.

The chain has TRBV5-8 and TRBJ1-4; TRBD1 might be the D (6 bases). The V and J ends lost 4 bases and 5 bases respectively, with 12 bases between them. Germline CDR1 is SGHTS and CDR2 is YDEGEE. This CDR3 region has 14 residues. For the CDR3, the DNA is TGTGCCAGCAGCCTCGGACAGTTAAATGAAAAACTGTTTTTT. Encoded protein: CASSLGQLNEKLFF.

Here the CDR3 DNA reads TGCAGCGTTGAAAAGGGGAGGACAGATACGCAGTATTTT. Encoded protein: CSVEKGRTDTQYF. The rearrangement joins TRBV29-1 to TRBJ2-3; a possible D gene is TRBD2 (6 bases). V shed 2 bases and J shed 3 bases, with 9 bases lying between them. This CDR3 region has 13 residues. Germline assignment: CDR1 SQVTM and CDR2 ANQGSEA.

This CDR3 is CASSEVGQQANYGYTF. The CDR3 DNA is TGTGCCAGCAGTGAAGTAGGGCAGCAAGCTAACTATGGCTACACCTTC. The chain recombines TRBV25-1 with TRBJ1-2; D gene uncertain. The CDR3 is made up of 16 amino acids. The V end lost 2 bases, the J end lost 0 bases, and 13 bases lay between the germline ends. Germline V CDR1 and CDR2: MGHDK, SYGVNS.

The CDR3 DNA follows: TGTGCCAGCAGTGATATCCTAGGGTTTGAAGCTTTCTTT. Its protein product is CASSDILGFEAFF. The rearrangement joins TRBV25-1 to TRBJ1-1; unclear D gene. CDR1 and CDR2 (germline): MGHDK, SYGVNS. The CDR3 spans 13 residues. V shed 3 bases and J shed 7 bases, with 12 bases lying between them.

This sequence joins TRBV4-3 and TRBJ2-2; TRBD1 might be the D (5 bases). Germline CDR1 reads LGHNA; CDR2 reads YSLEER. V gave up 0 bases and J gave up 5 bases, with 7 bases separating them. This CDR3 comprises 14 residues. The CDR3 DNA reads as TGCGCCAGCAGCCAAGAAAGGGGAACCGGGGAGCTGTTTTTT. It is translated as CASSQERGTGELFF.

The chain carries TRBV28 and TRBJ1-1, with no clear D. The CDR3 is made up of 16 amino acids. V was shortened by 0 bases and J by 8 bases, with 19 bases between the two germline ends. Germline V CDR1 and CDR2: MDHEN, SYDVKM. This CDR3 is CASSLWSARRTIEAFF. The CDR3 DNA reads TGTGCCAGCAGTTTATGGTCCGCCCGAAGAACAATCGAAGCTTTCTTT.